Below are 5 T cell receptor beta chains sequenced from a single sample in a study of CXCR3-negative and CXCR3-positive naive CD8 T cells. The study, taken as a whole, reports: Naive cells positive for CXCR3 carried more hydrophobic TRB CDR3s than CXCR3-negative ones.

The libraries of TRB cDNA were constructed through 5' RACE using UMI labels. TCRdb re-called the 5' RACE reads, yielding one record per CDR3 amino acid sequence without DNA. The sample totals 120,000 or so distinct CDR3 sequences. The antigens of these receptors remain unknown. Input material: naive CXCR3+ CD8+ T cells from blood. The subset: CD45RO-CCR7+CD27+CD95- naive CD8+ T cells expressing CXCR3 (TNR3+). These receptors came from a human donor in good health. Some clones in this sample may be carry-over from other donors' samples.

V and J are TRBV14 and TRBJ1-1; checking the TCRdb D call of TRBD1 is not possible without DNA. The germline V gene has CDR1 SGHDN and CDR2 FVKESK. This CDR3 is 16 amino acids long. CDR3 sequence reads: CASSQEWAGGNTEAFF.

The chain combines TRBV6-5 with TRBJ2-1; the D call of TRBD2 rests on TCRdb alone, since no DNA is present to check it. CDR3 length equals 17 residues. Germline CDR1 is MNHEY and CDR2 is SVGAGI. CDR3 protein: CASSYSKGPWAYNEQFF.

This chain uses TRBV7-9 with TRBJ2-7; absent DNA, TCRdb's TRBD1 call cannot be checked. CDR3 length: 16 amino acids. Germline V lookup: CDR1 SEHNR, CDR2 FQNEAQ (reference sequence). This chain's CDR3 is CASSFGLQGSGYEQYF.

The rearrangement uses TRBV6-5 and TRBJ2-7; no DNA is available, so the TRBD2 call from TCRdb remains unchecked. From germline, CDR1 is MNHEY and CDR2 SVGAGI. The CDR3 has 14 residues. The CDR3 spells CASSTGGGNYEQYF.

The V call is TRBV30, the J call TRBJ1-2. The germline gives CDR1 GTSNPN, CDR2 SVGIG (reference sequence). The CDR3 has 13 residues. CDR3 amino acids: CAWDPLGEYGYTF. The full variable domain, rest sourced from reference TRBV30 and TRBJ1-2, is SQTIHQWPATLVQPVGSPLSLECTVEGTSNPNLYWYRQAAGRGLQLLFYSVGIGQISSEVPQNLSASRPQDRQFILSSKKLLLSDSGFYLCAWDPLGEYGYTFGSGTRLTVV.